The sequence of this TCR beta chain was determined in a study of OX40 agonist ivuxolimab in advanced cancers. The study in broad terms: The costimulatory receptor OX40 (CD134) was targeted by ivuxolimab, a fully human IgG2 agonistic monoclonal antibody. Prior anti-PD-1, anti-PD-L1 or anti-CTLA-4 therapy was permitted, and 30% to 50% of dose-escalation patients had received checkpoint inhibitors. The paper covers the monotherapy dose-escalation part of the phase I ivuxolimab trial, which included N of about 56 patients. In the dose-escalation cohort, around four fifths of patients were male, and the mean age was around 60 years, with a range of 23 to 79. Intravenous ivuxolimab was administered to patients every 2 weeks at six dose levels: 0.01, 0.1, 0.3, 1.5, 3 and 10 mg/kg. Partial responses were achieved by three dose-escalation patients, of whom one had hepatocellular carcinoma and two had cutaneous melanoma. Peripheral TCRbeta sequencing aimed to test whether ivuxolimab altered TCR sequence diversity and caused clonal T-cell expansion. Of the 50 to 55 patients in dose escalation, about 20 had hepatocellular carcinoma, about 15 had melanoma, 9 had renal cell carcinoma and 9 had head and neck cancer.

Genomic DNA was extracted from sorted cells for sequencing of the TCRbeta CDR3 region. The immunoSEQ Assay was used for sequencing of TCRbeta CDR3 regions. TCRdb stores this immuneACCESS table with in-frame sequences only. Part of the clones is absent; in the studies checked, under half of the shortfall reflects unresolved V genes, and no reason is known for the rest. This sample is represented by fewer than 80,000 clones; around 73% of them were singletons. The top ten hold over 1.5% of the sample. Reading the germline V gene (reference sequence) gives CDR1 SEHNR and CDR2 FQNEAQ. The CDR3 starts with the cysteine, ends with the phenylalanine, and has 16 residues. The CDR3 DNA has 48 bases and is translated from base 1. V is pared back by 7 bases and J by 0 bases, with 17 bases lying between the germline termini. Broad study findings and their caveats: In the 0.1-3.0 mg/kg groups, partial responders had among the lowest normalized peripheral clonal expansion, particularly in CD8+ T cells. Low levels of normalized T-cell clonal expansion were also seen in some patients who did not respond. The antigen specificity of the clonally expanded peripheral T cells was not determined. On average, CD8+ T cells showed more expanded clones than CD4+ T cells after ivuxolimab. At doses of 0.1 to 3.0 mg/kg, clonal expansion of both CD4+ and CD8+ T cells in blood was seen between baseline and week 6.

The trial excluded patients who had a history of autoimmune disease or were on systemic immunosuppression. Peripheral blood for TCR sequencing was collected from all dose cohorts at baseline, on cycle 4 day 1, and on cycle 7 day 1. The samples were drawn from a first-in-human, open-label, multicenter phase I dose-escalation trial of ivuxolimab. The trial enrolled adults with locally advanced or metastatic head and neck squamous cell, hepatocellular, melanoma or renal cell carcinoma. Before TCR sequencing, CD4+ and CD8+ T cells were separately sorted from peripheral blood. Comments on this clone: Its antigen has not been determined. No base qualities exist here, and no much larger clone lies one base off it.

The chain uses TRBV7-9 and TRBJ2-3; possibly the D gene is TRBD1, per 6 matching bases. Here the sequenced sample was CD4+ or CD8+ T cells sorted from blood, taken in a trial of the OX40 agonist ivuxolimab. This TCR was sampled from an adult with an advanced solid tumor such as melanoma, head and neck, liver or kidney cancer. The encoded CDR3 is CASNLRGDSSTDTQYF. The nucleotide sequence reads TGTGCCAGCAACCTCAGGGGTGACTCCAGCACAGATACGCAGTATTTT.